This T cell receptor beta chain appears in the sequencing data of a study of T cell repertoires in cytomegalovirus infection (dated by TCRdb to about 2019). For the wider study: Recently identified HLA-C-restricted CMV epitopes, whose presentation resists viral immunomodulation, were targeted by peptide stimulations together with well-studied HLA-B-restricted epitopes. Donor HLA type was relevant to the analysis, as public TCR beta signatures indicated carriage of CMV infection together with the matching HLA type. The study at large found these results: The ex vivo response was dominated by HLA-C-restricted CMV-specific TCR beta clonotypes, and the single most frequent clonotype in two of eight donors was supplied by these HLA-C-restricted clonotypes. In both this cohort and an independent roughly 350-donor cohort, the cumulative frequency of public TCR beta family members distinguished carriers of CMV infection plus the relevant HLA type.

This sample's treatment or condition label indicates: in vitro stimulation with specific CMV peptide epitopes to enrich CMV-specific T cells. With respect to this clonotype: Its target antigen remains unknown. No per-base quality is available; no much larger clone lies one base away.

Via the germline V gene, CDR1 is SGHRS and CDR2 YFSETQ. The CDR3 spans 16 residues, from the cysteine through the phenylalanine. Here the CDR3 DNA is all that survives: 48 bases in frame from base 1. Trimming takes 0 bases from V and 4 bases from J, and the germline ends sit 14 bases apart. TCRdb lists the instrument as Illumina HiSeq 1500. TCRdb cleaned the public reads at Q25 with fastp, built clones with MiXCR and kept in-frame beta chains. Every CDR3 protein is listed once, alongside the most common genes and DNA of its rows. The sample yields around 800,000 distinct CDR3 sequences; approximately 30% were counted once. The ten largest clones capture over 10% of the sample.

The chain was built from TRBV5-1 and TRBJ2-1, with a weak D call of TRBD2 (7 bases match). Sequenced material: cultured CD8+ T cells from PBMCs, taken from culture after CMV antigen stimulation. This receptor was taken from a human donor in good health (CMV status not recorded). Some clones in this sample may be carry-over from other donors' samples. At the DNA level, the sequence is TGCGCCAGCAGCTTGGTTTCCGGGGGGCCTTACAATGAGCAGTTCTTC. Its protein reads: CASSLVSGGPYNEQFF.